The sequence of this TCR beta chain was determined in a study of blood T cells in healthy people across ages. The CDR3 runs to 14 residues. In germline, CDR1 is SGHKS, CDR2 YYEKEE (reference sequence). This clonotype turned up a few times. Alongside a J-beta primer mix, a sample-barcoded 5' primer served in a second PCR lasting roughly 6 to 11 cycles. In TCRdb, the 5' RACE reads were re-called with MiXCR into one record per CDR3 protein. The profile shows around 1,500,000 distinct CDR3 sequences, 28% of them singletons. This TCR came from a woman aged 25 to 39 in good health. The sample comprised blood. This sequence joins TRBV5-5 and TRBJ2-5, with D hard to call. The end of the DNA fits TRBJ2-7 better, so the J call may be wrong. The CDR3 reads CASSLSIGGNEQYF. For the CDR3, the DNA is TGTGCCAGCAGCTTGAGCATAGGTGGAAACGAGCAGTACTTC.